The 32 T cell receptor beta chains below were found in one sample sequenced in a study of Tregs in tolerant kidney transplant recipients. The data were produced by immunoSEQ multiplex PCR, yet TCRdb's version contains in-frame clones alone and is incomplete. The top ten clones hold roughly 4.3% of a sample with about 1,500 clones, around 87% of them seen once. What these receptors recognize is not known. Sequencing was performed on CD4+ T cells from blood cultured with allogeneic cells. The receptors originated from a human donor in good health.

This chain links TRBV10-3 with TRBJ2-1; 12 bases line up with TRBD2. J lost 4 bases, V lost 10 bases, and 8 bases had no gene match. Germline V gene lookup returns CDR1 ENHRY and CDR2 SYGVKD. The CDR3 sequence is 15 residues long. The CDR3 reads CATSDLAGGYNEQFF. For the CDR3, the DNA is TGTGCCACCTCAGACCTAGCGGGGGGGTACAATGAGCAGTTCTTC.

This clone was recorded only once. This rearrangement joins TRBV7-6 to TRBJ1-1; D not certain. The CDR3 has 14 amino acids. Germline values: CDR1 SGHVS, CDR2 FNYEAQ. The V gene lost 3 bases and the J gene lost 2 bases, with 10 bases spanning the gap. The CDR3 sequence: CASSFPGHNTEAFF. For the CDR3, the DNA is TGTGCCAGCAGCTTTCCGGGCCACAACACTGAAGCTTTCTTT.

The rearrangement joins TRBV6-5 to TRBJ1-1; D gene uncertain. This CDR3 is built from 14 residues. Germline V gives CDR1 MNHEY, CDR2 SVGAGI. Trimming removed 4 bases from V and 0 bases from J, with 9 bases in between. The CDR3 nucleotides are TGTGCCAGCAGTTCCGTCCACATGAACACTGAAGCTTTCTTT. It translates to CASSSVHMNTEAFF.

This clone was found a few times. The rearrangement links TRBV6-1 to TRBJ1-2; D call uncertain. From germline, CDR1 is MNHNS and CDR2 SASEGT. V dropped 5 bases and J dropped 3 bases, with 1 base sitting between them. The CDR3 runs 10 residues. The CDR3 nucleotides are TGTGCCAGCAGTTACTATGGCTACACCTTC. Translated: CASSYYGYTF.

The rearrangement joins TRBV7-6 to TRBJ2-7, with TRBD2 as a possible D gene (7 bases). The V and J ends lost 0 bases and 2 bases respectively, with 14 bases between them. The germline gives CDR1 SGHVS, CDR2 FNYEAQ. This CDR3 has 16 residues. The CDR3: CASSLAGGGVAYEQYF. CDR3 DNA: TGTGCCAGCAGCTTAGCGGGAGGGGGGGTCGCCTACGAGCAGTACTTC. The full variable domain, rest sourced from reference TRBV7-6 and TRBJ2-7, is GAGVSQSPRYKVTKRGQDVALRCDPISGHVSLYWYRQALGQGPEFLTYFNYEAQQDKSGLPNDRFSAERPEGSISTLTIQRTEQRDSAMYRCASSLAGGGVAYEQYFGPGTRLTVT.

The gene calls are TRBV5-1 and TRBJ2-1; TRBD2 agrees at 13 bases. The junction had 10 bases not matched to a gene; V was cut back by 0 bases and J by 10 bases. The CDR3 is made up of 17 amino acids. Germline CDR1 and CDR2: SGHRS and YFSETQ. The CDR3 nucleotides are TGCGCCAGCAGCTTGGCCCCCGGACTAGCGGGAGTGGGCGAGCAGTTCTTC. It translates to CASSLAPGLAGVGEQFF.

A word on this clone: Without the conserved terminal phenylalanine or tryptophan, this CDR3 likely stems from a read error. This chain uses TRBV11-2 with TRBJ1-3, with TRBD1 identical over 9 bases. Germline loops: CDR1 SGHAT, CDR2 FQNNGV. CDR3 size: 14 residues. Losses at the gene ends were 10 bases for V and 2 bases for J; bases not matched to a gene: 6. In nucleotides, the CDR3 is TGTGCCACCTCTACAGGGGGCCCTGGAAACACCATATATTCT. This encodes CATSTGGPGNTIYS.

The chain has TRBV4-2 and TRBJ2-7; D is unclear. Germline CDR1 LGHNA, CDR2 YNFKEQ. The CDR3 spans 11 residues. Trimming cost V 1 base and J 9 bases, with 7 bases left between them. The CDR3 bases are TGTGCCAGCAGCCAAGGGGCCCGGCAGTACTTC. Encoded protein: CASSQGARQYF.

This sequence joins TRBV5-8 and TRBJ1-3; tentative D call: TRBD1 (6 bases). Germline V lookup: CDR1 SGHTS, CDR2 YDEGEE. Trimming pared 6 bases from V and 0 bases from J, leaving 16 bases between. CDR3 size: 16 residues. The CDR3 DNA reads TGTGCCAGCAAAGCGGGGGCCCTTTTCTCTGGAAACACCATATATTTT. Translation: CASKAGALFSGNTIYF.

The genes are TRBV6-5 and TRBJ1-1; possible D gene TRBD1, 6 bases. The CDR3 totals 15 residues. The germline CDR1 and CDR2 sequences are MNHEY and SVGAGI. Trimming took off 0 bases at V and 4 bases at J, with 12 bases between the two ends. The CDR3 DNA reads as TGTGCCAGCAGTTACTCGATTATACAGGGCACTGAAGCTTTCTTT. It specifies CASSYSIIQGTEAFF.

The genes are TRBV4-2 and TRBJ1-3; weak D call: TRBD1 (6 bases). Germline V CDR1 and CDR2: LGHNA, YNFKEQ. V was shortened by 7 bases and J by 0 bases, with 16 bases between the two germline ends. The CDR3 contains 16 residues. CDR3 nucleotide sequence: TGTGCCAGCACCCCCATGCCGGGGGCCTCTGGAAACACCATATATTTT. As protein: CASTPMPGASGNTIYF.

This clone showed up just a few times. The chain has TRBV5-1 and TRBJ2-1; 8 bases align to TRBD2. CDR1 and CDR2 from the germline V gene are SGHRS and YFSETQ. V was clipped by 4 bases and J by 6 bases; unmatched bases: 9. The length of the CDR3 is 15 residues. The CDR3 region is CASSPLAGTGNEQFF. Here the CDR3 DNA reads TGCGCCAGCAGCCCTTTAGCGGGGACGGGCAATGAGCAGTTCTTC.

The V gene is TRBV2, the J gene TRBJ2-1, with 8 positions matching TRBD2. The CDR3 length is 16 residues. Germline CDR1 SNHLY, CDR2 FYNNEI. After removal of 4 bases from V and 0 bases from J, the junction contained 5 bases not matched to a gene. The CDR3 loop reads CASSANGRASYNEQFF. The CDR3 DNA reads TGTGCCAGCAGTGCTAACGGGAGGGCCTCCTACAATGAGCAGTTCTTC.

The CDR3 is CASSVLAILGEQFF. CDR3 nucleotide sequence: TGTGCCAGCAGTGTACTAGCCATATTAGGTGAGCAGTTCTTC. The rearrangement uses TRBV11-2 and TRBJ2-1; perhaps TRBD2 as D (6 bases). Trimming pared 6 bases from V and 9 bases from J, leaving 18 bases between. The CDR3 runs 14 residues. Germline loops: CDR1 SGHAT, CDR2 FQNNGV.

The rearrangement joins TRBV6-1 to TRBJ2-7; a weak D match, TRBD1 (6 bases). The CDR3 is 13 residues long. V was trimmed by 6 bases and J by 1 base, leaving 10 bases between them. Per the germline V gene, CDR1 is MNHNS and CDR2 is SASEGT. In DNA, the CDR3 is TGTGCCAGCAGCCTAGGGGGATCCTACGAGCAGTACTTC. The encoded protein is CASSLGGSYEQYF.

The chain has TRBV10-2 and TRBJ2-5; 7 nucleotides match TRBD1. There are 12 residues in the CDR3. Germline CDR1 and CDR2: WSHSY and SAAADI. With 8 bases clipped from V and 4 bases from J, the junction kept 4 bases outside the gene matches. Here the CDR3 DNA reads TGCGCCAGCGGTAGGGGGCGAGAGACCCAGTACTTC. It encodes CASGRGRETQYF.

This clone was detected once. V is TRBV10-1 and J is TRBJ1-1; D unresolved. V was pared by 10 bases and J by 0 bases, with 12 bases between. CDR3 length: 13 residues. Germline V CDR1 and CDR2: WNHNN, SYGVQD (reference sequence). In nucleotides, the CDR3 is TGCGCCACCACGGCTGGAATGAACACTGAAGCTTTCTTT. It translates to CATTAGMNTEAFF.

The chain is built from TRBV7-9 and TRBJ2-5; D unclear. The CDR3 has 14 amino acids. Trimming cost V 2 bases and J 2 bases, with 9 bases left between them. CDR1 SEHNR and CDR2 FQNEAQ come from the germline V gene (reference sequence). For the CDR3, the DNA is TGTGCCAGCAGCTTAATAAGGGATCAAGAGACCCAGTACTTC. As protein: CASSLIRDQETQYF.

The V call is TRBV2, the J call TRBJ2-7; D is perhaps TRBD1 or TRBD2 (6 bases each). Trimming pared 1 base from V and 2 bases from J, leaving 9 bases between. The CDR3 loop spans 14 amino acids. The germline CDR1 and CDR2 sequences are SNHLY and FYNNEI. CDR3 amino acids: CASSEEGGPYEQYF. CDR3 DNA: TGTGCCAGCAGTGAAGAGGGGGGCCCCTACGAGCAGTACTTC.

The chain employs TRBV29-1 and TRBJ1-1, with TRBD1 matching over 10 bases. The junction had 6 bases not matched to a gene; V was cut back by 4 bases and J by 4 bases. The germline V gene has CDR1 SQVTM and CDR2 ANQGSEA. This CDR3 contains 14 residues. The CDR3: CSVARGQGSTEAFF. The CDR3 DNA follows: TGCAGCGTTGCAAGGGGACAGGGGAGCACTGAAGCTTTCTTT.

The chain combines TRBV6-6 with TRBJ2-7; TRBD2 matches 9 bases. This CDR3 is built from 15 residues. The germline gives CDR1 MNHNY, CDR2 SVGAGI (reference sequence). Unmatched junction bases numbered 9, after V lost 7 bases and J lost 2 bases. This chain's CDR3 is CASKIESSGTYEQYF. The CDR3 DNA sequence: TGTGCCAGCAAAATCGAGTCTAGCGGGACCTACGAGCAGTACTTC.

This chain connects TRBV19 to TRBJ1-2; the D is unclear. V gave up 10 bases and J gave up 7 bases, with 22 bases separating them. CDR1 LNHDA and CDR2 SQIVND come from the germline V gene (reference sequence). The CDR3 extends over 14 amino acids. In nucleotides, the CDR3 is TGTGCCACCCGCGGAGGGTTTGGTTTTGGTGGCTACACCTTC. Amino acids: CATRGGFGFGGYTF. Full variable domain (remainder filled in from reference TRBV19 and TRBJ1-2): DGGITQSPKYLFRKEGQNVTLSCEQNLNHDAMYWYRQDPGQGLRLIYYSQIVNDFQKGDIAEGYSVSREKKESFPLTVTSAQKNPTAFYLCATRGGFGFGGYTFGSGTRLTVV.

V and J are TRBV11-2 and TRBJ1-5, with no clear D. Germline V gene lookup returns CDR1 SGHAT and CDR2 FQNNGV. Trimming shortened V by 3 bases and J by 7 bases, and 19 bases separated the two germline ends. The CDR3 runs to 16 residues. CDR3 coding DNA: TGTGCCAGCAGCTTCCTTCCGCCTGCCCGGGGACAGCCCCAGCATTTT. This sequence encodes CASSFLPPARGQPQHF.

V and J are TRBV11-2 and TRBJ2-3, with D unresolved. This CDR3 is 13 amino acids long. Deletions cut 0 bases from V and 9 bases from J, with 10 bases between. Looked up from germline, CDR1 is SGHAT and CDR2 is FQNNGV. This chain's CDR3 is CASSLEAHLTQYF. The DNA of the CDR3 is TGTGCCAGCAGCTTAGAGGCGCATCTCACGCAGTATTTT.

Only one count was recorded for this clone. The J gene is TRBJ2-7, the V gene TRBV5-1; TRBD2 matches at 8 bases. The CDR3 runs 15 residues. Germline assignment: CDR1 SGHRS and CDR2 YFSETQ. With V trimmed by 1 base and J by 3 bases, 6 bases remained unmatched. CDR3 loop: CASSLLVSGNYEQYF. The CDR3 nucleotides read TGCGCCAGCAGCTTGTTAGTTAGCGGGAACTACGAGCAGTACTTC.

The CDR3 nucleotides are TGTGCCAGCAGTGCTCGGACTGGGTCCTACGAGCAGTACTTC. This gives the protein CASSARTGSYEQYF. The J gene is TRBJ2-7, the V gene TRBV2; maybe TRBD2 (5 bases). This CDR3 comprises 14 residues. Germline lookup yields CDR1 SNHLY and CDR2 FYNNEI. Trimming took 4 bases from V and 1 from J, leaving 11 bases between them.

The genes are TRBV5-1 and TRBJ1-4; possible D gene TRBD1, 5 bases. Trimming took 4 bases from V and 12 from J, leaving 25 bases between them. This CDR3 has 16 amino acids. Germline CDR1 SGHRS, CDR2 YFSETQ. This chain's CDR3 is CASSPAPRGGMGELFF. The CDR3 region has the DNA TGCGCCAGCAGCCCTGCCCCCCGCGGTGGGATGGGGGAACTGTTTTTT.

V gene TRBV13 combines with J gene TRBJ2-1, with 8 bases fitting TRBD1. Unmatched junction bases numbered 8, after V lost 0 bases and J lost 10 bases. The CDR3 length is 15 residues. Germline values: CDR1 PRHDT, CDR2 FYEKMQ (reference sequence). The CDR3 DNA is TGTGCCAGCAGCTTAGGCCGCGGACAGGGCTGGGAGCAGTTCTTC. Translation: CASSLGRGQGWEQFF.

The chain employs TRBV9 and TRBJ1-3; no firm D call. This CDR3 spans 18 amino acids. V was pared by 0 bases and J by 6 bases, with 22 bases between. CDR1 SGDLS and CDR2 YYNGEE come from the germline V gene. The CDR3 DNA sequence: TGTGCCAGCAGCGTAGCTACCGGGATCGACAAGCGACTAAACACCATATATTTT. Its protein product is CASSVATGIDKRLNTIYF.

V usage is TRBV11-2 and J usage is TRBJ1-2; D unresolved. V was clipped by 0 bases and J by 9 bases, with 17 bases between them. CDR1 is SGHAT and CDR2 is FQNNGV in the germline V gene. The CDR3 extends over 15 amino acids. CDR3 bases: TGTGCCAGCAGCTTAGATCGGCAGGCCCGGCATAGCTACACCTTC. Translating it yields CASSLDRQARHSYTF.

CDR3 in amino acids: CASSRLIYNEQFF. As DNA, the CDR3 is TGTGCCAGCAGCCGCCTGATTTACAATGAGCAGTTCTTC. V gene TRBV5-8 combines with J gene TRBJ2-1, with D uncertain. V was trimmed by 4 bases and J by 4 bases, leaving 9 bases between them. The CDR3 consists of 13 residues. Looked up from germline, CDR1 is SGHTS and CDR2 is YDEGEE.

The chain combines TRBV15 with TRBJ1-1, with D unclear. The ends were cut back, 1 base at V and 1 base at J, with 4 bases in the middle. The CDR3 totals 13 residues. From germline, CDR1 is LNHNV and CDR2 YYDKDF (reference sequence). The DNA for the CDR3 is TGTGCCACCAGCAGAGGAGAGAACACTGAAGCTTTCTTT. Translated, it gives CATSRGENTEAFF. The full variable domain, rest sourced from reference TRBV15 and TRBJ1-1, is DAMVIQNPRYQVTQFGKPVTLSCSQTLNHNVMYWYQQKSSQAPKLLFHYYDKDFNNEADTPDNFQSRRPNTSFCFLDIRSPGLGDTAMYLCATSRGENTEAFFGQGTRLTVV.